These 29 T cell receptor beta chains were all obtained from the same sample, sequenced in a study of cytomegalovirus exposure and HLA in healthy donors. Researchers ran the PCR with 60 Vbeta and 13 Jbeta primers. Assay used: immunoSEQ multiplex PCR; TCRdb lists only in-frame clones, some missing. The profile covers over 95,000 clones, with around 77% appearing a single time and less than 10% taken by the ten largest. The source material was PBMCs. These receptors originate from a female donor in good health and CMV-seronegative.

This clone turned up a few times. This chain connects TRBV19 to TRBJ2-7; D is perhaps TRBD2 (6 bases). Trimming removed 5 bases from V and 3 bases from J, with 23 bases in between. Germline CDR1 and CDR2: LNHDA and SQIVND (reference sequence). CDR3 length equals 17 residues. CDR3 sequence: CASSFGSAAGGGYEQYF. The CDR3 nucleotides read TGTGCCAGTAGTTTTGGCTCGGCGGCCGGGGGTGGCTACGAGCAGTACTTC.

CDR3 nucleotides: TGCGCCAGCAGCCTCAGTGTCCCAACAGGGCTCGCGCCTGCGTACGAGCAGTACTTC. It encodes CASSLSVPTGLAPAYEQYF. The V and J genes are TRBV4-3 and TRBJ2-7; maybe TRBD1 (6 bases). The ends were cut back, 4 bases at V and 4 bases at J, with 29 bases in the middle. Germline V gene data show CDR1 as LGHNA and CDR2 as YSLEER. The CDR3 spans 19 residues.

This rearrangement joins TRBV7-2 to TRBJ1-4; no reliable D call. The CDR3 length is 15 residues. Trimming pared 6 bases from V and 4 bases from J, leaving 15 bases between. The germline V gene has CDR1 SGHTA and CDR2 FQGNSA. In nucleotides, the CDR3 is TGTGCCAGCAGGGCTGCGGGAAGTCTTAATGAAAAACTGTTTTTT. Encoded protein: CASRAAGSLNEKLFF.

Concerning this clone: Likely a read error: the CDR3 ends without its conserved phenylalanine or tryptophan. The DNA is left out, because the CDR3 cannot be placed on it with certainty; the CDR3 is given as TCRdb lists it. The chain carries TRBV2 and TRBJ1-4; no check of the table's D call, TRBD1, against the DNA was made. The length of the CDR3 is 11 amino acids, counting both ends. The germline V gene has CDR1 SNHLY and CDR2 FYNNEI. This CDR3 reads CARSLAQAPSM.

The chain uses TRBV12-2 and TRBJ2-1; TRBD2 is the table's D call and was not checked against the DNA. TRBV12-2 represents a pseudogene. CDR3 size: 13 residues. This CDR3 is CASRLGELVWQFF. In nucleotides, the CDR3 is TGTGCAAGTCGCTTAGGAGAATTAGTGTGGCAGTTCTTC.

This clone was recorded a few times. The V gene is TRBV9, the J gene TRBJ2-7, with 12 positions matching TRBD2. V shed 4 bases, J shed 6 bases, and the junction held 11 bases outside the gene matches. The CDR3 has 16 amino acids. From germline, CDR1 is SGDLS and CDR2 YYNGEE. Written as DNA, the CDR3 is TGTGCCAGCAGCCCTGTGGCTAGCGGGAGGGGTGGCGAGCAGTACTTC. Its protein is CASSPVASGRGGEQYF.

The chain employs TRBV7-2 and TRBJ2-3, with 13 bases lining up with TRBD2. The CDR3 covers 17 residues. CDR1 and CDR2 from the germline V gene are SGHTA and FQGNSA. The V segment lost 2 bases and the J segment 3 bases; nucleotides outside the gene matches: 5. DNA for the CDR3: TGTGCCAGCAGCTTACTTGGACTAGCGGGGGTTACAGATACGCAGTATTTT. Amino acid sequence: CASSLLGLAGVTDTQYF. Drawing the rest from reference TRBV7-2 and TRBJ2-3, the complete variable domain is GAGVSQSPSNKVTEKGKDVELRCDPISGHTALYWYRQSLGQGLEFLIYFQGNSAPDKSGLPSDRFSAERTGGSVSTLTIQRTQQEDSAVYLCASSLLGLAGVTDTQYFGPGTRLTVL.

The rearrangement links TRBV7-9 to TRBJ2-7; a possible D gene is TRBD2 (6 bases). The CDR3 runs to 15 residues. Germline CDR1 and CDR2: SEHNR and FQNEAQ (reference sequence). Trimming took 0 bases from V and 1 from J, leaving 10 bases between them. The CDR3 loop is CASSLAGGGSYEQYF. DNA of the CDR3: TGTGCCAGCAGCTTAGCGGGAGGAGGGTCCTACGAGCAGTACTTC. The complete variable domain, with remaining parts taken from reference TRBV7-9 and TRBJ2-7, reads DTGVSQNPRHKITKRGQNVTFRCDPISEHNRLYWYRQTLGQGPEFLTYFQNEAQLEKSRLLSDRFSAERPKGSFSTLEIQRTEQGDSAMYLCASSLAGGGSYEQYFGPGTRLTVT.

This chain uses TRBV25-1 with TRBJ1-6, with D possibly TRBD1 on 6 matching bases. The V gene's germline CDR1 is MGHDK and CDR2 SYGVNS. The germline V and J ends were trimmed by 3 bases and 0 bases, with 9 bases remaining between them. This CDR3 is 16 amino acids long. For the CDR3, the DNA is TGTGCCAGCAGTGATAACAGGGTCTCCTATAATTCACCCCTCCACTTT. Protein: CASSDNRVSYNSPLHF.

Only a few counts were recorded for this clone. The chain couples TRBV5-5 to TRBJ1-1; 8 nucleotides align to TRBD1. Per germline, CDR1 SGHKS and CDR2 YYEKEE (reference sequence). The CDR3 has 15 residues. J lost 4 bases, V lost 4 bases, and 9 bases had no gene match. CDR3 amino acids: CASSQDRDVGTEAFF. The CDR3 DNA reads as TGTGCCAGCAGCCAGGACAGGGATGTTGGCACTGAAGCTTTCTTT.

The rearrangement joins TRBV4-1 to TRBJ2-2; TRBD1 matches at 8 bases. The CDR3 is 15 residues long. Trimming removed 5 bases from V and 4 bases from J; junction bases left unmatched: 6. From germline, CDR1 is MGHRA and CDR2 YSYEKL. This chain's CDR3 is CASSVQGAATGELFF. The CDR3 DNA is TGCGCCAGCAGCGTCCAGGGGGCGGCCACCGGGGAGCTGTTTTTT.

The chain uses TRBV2 and TRBJ2-4; D perhaps matches TRBD2 (5 bases). The CDR3 consists of 14 residues. Deletions cut 5 bases from V and 4 bases from J, with 12 bases between. Germline V CDR1 and CDR2: SNHLY, FYNNEI. DNA for the CDR3: TGTGCCAGCAGTCGGACTCGATTGAAAAACATTCAGTACTTC. Translated, it gives CASSRTRLKNIQYF.

The rearrangement links TRBV9 to TRBJ2-5; TRBD2 matches 15 bases. After removal of 0 bases from V and 5 bases from J, the junction contained 5 bases not matched to a gene. The germline V gene encodes CDR1 SGDLS and CDR2 YYNGEE. The CDR3 is 17 amino acids. The CDR3 nucleotides are TGTGCCAGCAGCGTAGACTGGACTAGCGGGGGGGTGGAGACCCAGTACTTC. It translates to CASSVDWTSGGVETQYF.

The table lists this clone with a few counts. The chain employs TRBV10-2 and TRBJ2-2; TRBD2 might be the D (7 bases). Trimming removed 11 bases at V and 6 bases at J, with 22 bases between. Germline V gene sequence: CDR1 WSHSY, CDR2 SAAADI. The CDR3 has 15 residues. CDR3 sequence reads: CAASGAGAPPGELFF. The CDR3 nucleotides read TGCGCCGCCTCAGGGGCGGGAGCCCCCCCCGGGGAGCTGTTTTTT.

This clone was detected once. The sample has other DNA sequences that encode this CDR3 too. The chain recombines TRBV18 with TRBJ1-1; 7 positions match TRBD1. V gave up 6 bases and J gave up 5 bases; unmatched junction bases: 9. CDR1 is KGHSH, CDR2 LQKENI, per germline. This CDR3 is 14 amino acids long. The CDR3 DNA reads as TGTGCCAGCTCTCTAGGGCAGGGGGTTACTGAAGCTTTCTTT. Its translation: CASSLGQGVTEAFF.

This clone was seen only once. The chain combines TRBV19 with TRBJ1-5; 8 nucleotides match TRBD1. V shed 5 bases, J shed 4 bases, and the junction held 1 base outside the gene matches. The CDR3 loop spans 13 amino acids. CDR1 and CDR2 from the germline V gene are LNHDA and SQIVND (reference sequence). CDR3 sequence reads: CASSDRGNQPQHF. CDR3 bases: TGTGCCAGTAGTGACAGGGGAAATCAGCCCCAGCATTTT.

The chain is built from TRBV6-6 and TRBJ1-1; 10 bases map to TRBD1. The CDR3 runs to 15 residues. Trimming took 11 bases from V and 12 from J; bases not matched to a gene: 21. CDR1 and CDR2 from the germline V gene are MNHNY and SVGAGI (reference sequence). The DNA of the CDR3 is TGTGCCGGCTCCTACGGGGACAGGGGATCCGGGGTTTCTTTCTTT. Encoded protein: CAGSYGDRGSGVSFF.

In its sample, this clone was seen once. V gene TRBV28 combines with J gene TRBJ1-1; D is ambiguous. V lost 4 bases to trimming and J lost 5 bases, with 14 bases between them. Germline V CDR1 and CDR2: MDHEN, SYDVKM. This CDR3 has 14 residues. Here the CDR3 reads CASSWGGRVTEAFF. CDR3 DNA: TGTGCCAGCAGTTGGGGAGGTCGGGTTACTGAAGCTTTCTTT.

This rearrangement joins TRBV18 to TRBJ1-3, with a possible D match to TRBD1 (5 bases). Germline loops: CDR1 KGHSH, CDR2 LQKENI. The length of the CDR3 is 14 residues. Between the trimmed V and J ends, which lost 6 bases and 3 bases, there was a span of 12 bases. The CDR3 DNA reads as TGTGCCAGCTCCGCAGGGTATAGTGGAAACACCATATATTTT. This codes for CASSAGYSGNTIYF.

The gene calls are TRBV5-4 and TRBJ2-7; 7 positions match TRBD2. V lost 4 bases, J lost 3 bases, and 7 bases stayed unmatched. Germline values: CDR1 SGHNT, CDR2 YYREEE (reference sequence). This CDR3 spans 14 amino acids. Here the CDR3 DNA reads TGTGCCAGCAGCACCCGGGGCGGGGGCTACGAGCAGTACTTC. This translates into CASSTRGGGYEQYF.

The sample holds a few counts of this clone. V and J are TRBV5-5 and TRBJ2-1; weak D call: TRBD1 (5 bases). CDR3 length: 16 residues. In germline, CDR1 is SGHKS, CDR2 YYEKEE (reference sequence). Trimming cost V 0 bases and J 7 bases, with 17 bases left between them. The CDR3 here is CASSLGGPRPGNEQFF. CDR3 bases: TGTGCCAGCAGCTTGGGGGGCCCAAGGCCCGGTAATGAGCAGTTCTTC.

V usage is TRBV27 and J usage is TRBJ2-1, with D possibly being TRBD2 (5 bases). This CDR3 contains 15 residues. Germline values: CDR1 MNHEY, CDR2 SMNVEV (reference sequence). V shed 3 bases and J shed 2 bases, with 11 bases lying between them. The CDR3 spells CASSFSRGPYNEQFF. The CDR3 DNA reads as TGTGCCAGCAGTTTCTCTCGGGGTCCCTACAATGAGCAGTTCTTC.

This chain uses TRBV13 with TRBJ2-3; 10 nucleotides match TRBD2. The germline CDR1 and CDR2 sequences are PRHDT and FYEKMQ (reference sequence). This CDR3 has 17 residues. The V segment lost 5 bases and the J segment 1 base; nucleotides outside the gene matches: 9. CDR3: CASSARLTSGGTDTQYF. The CDR3 DNA reads TGTGCCAGCAGCGCACGCCTAACTAGCGGGGGCACAGATACGCAGTATTTT.

V gene TRBV7-6 combines with J gene TRBJ1-1; the match to TRBD1 covers 8 bases. V lost 2 bases, J lost 7 bases, and 6 bases stayed unmatched. The CDR3 contains 14 residues. Germline CDR1 and CDR2: SGHVS and FNYEAQ. The CDR3 sequence: CASSLSGGAGEAFF. The CDR3 nucleotides read TGTGCCAGCAGCTTATCAGGGGGCGCGGGTGAAGCTTTCTTT.

Note on this clone: Sequence at one end of the junction differs from germline and may be a read error. The V call is TRBV9, the J call TRBJ2-7, with 9 bases aligning to TRBD1. The germline gives CDR1 SGDLS, CDR2 YYNGEE. The CDR3 loop spans 14 amino acids. The CDR3 region is CASGVGDRDYEQYF. In DNA, the CDR3 is TGTGCCAGCGGCGTAGGGGACAGGGACTACGAGCAGTACTTC.

This clone has only one observation. This chain joins TRBV27 and TRBJ2-7, with a weak D call TRBD2 (5 bases). Germline values: CDR1 MNHEY, CDR2 SMNVEV (reference sequence). Deletions cut 7 bases from V and 2 bases from J, with 12 bases between. There are 13 residues in the CDR3. CDR3 nucleotides: TGTGCCAGCAAGACTAATTCCCCCTACGAGCAGTACTTC. Translation: CASKTNSPYEQYF.

This clone was recorded a few times. The chain uses TRBV7-9 and TRBJ2-6; D might be TRBD2 (6 bases). Germline V gene lookup returns CDR1 SEHNR and CDR2 FQNEAQ (reference sequence). Trimming took 1 base from V and 4 from J, leaving 8 bases between them. This CDR3 has 15 amino acids. CDR3 in amino acids: CASSLGEAGANVLTF. The CDR3 DNA reads as TGTGCCAGCAGCTTAGGGGAGGCGGGGGCCAACGTCCTGACTTTC.

The gene calls are TRBV6-1 and TRBJ1-1; 7 positions agree with TRBD1. This CDR3 has 15 residues. Unmatched junction bases numbered 15, after V lost 3 bases and J lost 11 bases. Germline loops: CDR1 MNHNS, CDR2 SASEGT. The CDR3, as DNA: TGTGCCAGCAGTGACCTAGACAGGGCTACTTCCGAGGCTTTCTTT. Protein sequence: CASSDLDRATSEAFF.

The rearrangement joins TRBV7-8 to TRBJ1-4; D remains ambiguous. V dropped 8 bases and J dropped 4 bases, with 14 bases sitting between them. The germline V gene has CDR1 SGHVS and CDR2 FQNEAQ. The CDR3 loop spans 14 amino acids. In DNA form, the CDR3 reads TGTGCCAGCGCGGAGGGCCATGTTAATGAAAAACTGTTTTTT. This translates into CASAEGHVNEKLFF.